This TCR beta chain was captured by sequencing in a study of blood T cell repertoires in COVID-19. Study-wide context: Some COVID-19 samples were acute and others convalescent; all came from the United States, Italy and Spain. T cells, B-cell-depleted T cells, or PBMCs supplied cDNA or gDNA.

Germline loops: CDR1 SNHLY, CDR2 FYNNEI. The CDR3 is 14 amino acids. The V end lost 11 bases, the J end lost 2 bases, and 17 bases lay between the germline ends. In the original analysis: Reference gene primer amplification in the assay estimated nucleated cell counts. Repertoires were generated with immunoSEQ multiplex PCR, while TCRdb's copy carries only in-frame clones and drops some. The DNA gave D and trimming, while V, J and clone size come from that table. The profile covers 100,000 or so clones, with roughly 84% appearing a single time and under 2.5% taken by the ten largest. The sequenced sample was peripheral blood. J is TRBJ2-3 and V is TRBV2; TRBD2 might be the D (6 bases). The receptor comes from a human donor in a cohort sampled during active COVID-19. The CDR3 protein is CAGRGGGSTDTQYF. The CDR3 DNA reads TGTGCCGGACGGGGTGGGGGGTCCACAGATACGCAGTATTTT.